Sequencing of this T cell receptor (beta chain) was carried out in a study of patients and donors after allogeneic stem cell transplantation. One entry per CDR3 protein results from TCRdb running MiXCR on the RT-PCR reads. The top ten hold about 50% of the sample, which has about 160,000 distinct CDR3 sequences, 30% to 45% seen once. V gave up 0 bases and J gave up 7 bases, with 14 bases separating them. In germline, CDR1 is SGDLS, CDR2 YYNGEE. The CDR3 length is 14 residues. This TCR was sampled from a human donor who was either an allogeneic HSCT recipient or a stem cell or donor lymphocyte infusion donor (not recorded which). It is not recorded whose cells these are; they may come from a transplant donor. The chain recombines TRBV9 with TRBJ2-7; the D gene is possibly TRBD2 (5 bases). The sample was blood, either unsorted or a sorted T cell fraction (not recorded which). CDR3 in amino acids: CASSVDWDSGEQYF. For the CDR3, the DNA is TGTGCCAGCAGCGTAGACTGGGATTCGGGGGAGCAGTACTTC.